The clone carrying this T cell receptor beta chain appeared a few times. The antigen remains unidentified. This sample was taken from a study of blood T cells in healthy people across ages. Study conclusions and caveats: Since the PBMCs were unsorted, naive and antigen-experienced cells could not be conclusively compared. Roughly linearly, TCR beta diversity per million T cells fell as age increased. The long-lived group displayed more naive CD4+ cells, plus higher diversity, than the aged donors did.

A J-beta primer mix and a sample-barcoded 5' primer were used in a second PCR of roughly 7 to 12 cycles. A template-switch adaptor that had 12 random nucleotides put a tag on each cDNA molecule. In TCRdb, the 5' RACE reads were re-called with MiXCR into one record per CDR3 protein. Altogether 1,500,000 or so distinct CDR3 sequences are present, roughly 59% being singletons, with the ten largest covering 6.5% to 8.5%. This CDR3 spans 14 amino acids. Trimming pared 10 bases from V and 8 bases from J, leaving 23 bases between. The germline V gene encodes CDR1 SNHLY and CDR2 FYNNEI. This TCR derives from a man aged 18 to 29 in good health. The rearrangement links TRBV2 to TRBJ1-2; possibly TRBD1 for D (6 bases). Source material: blood. CDR3 coding DNA: TGTGCCACTATAGAGGAGGACAGTACTTTCGGCTACACCTTC. It yields the protein CATIEEDSTFGYTF.